The 26 T cell receptor beta chains presented below share a single source sample, sequenced in a study of CD8 T cells in Susac syndrome. RNA, at 0.5 to 1 ug, was reverse transcribed with random hexamers. TCRdb ran MiXCR on the immunoSEQ multiplex PCR reads and lists one entry per CDR3 protein. Of about 130,000 distinct CDR3 sequences listed, just over 90% were seen once; the top ten hold roughly 0.3%. Material for sequencing was CD8+ T cells from PBMCs. All receptors derive from a human donor with multiple sclerosis.

The chain uses TRBV2 and TRBJ2-2; no firm D call. Germline CDR1 is SNHLY and CDR2 is FYNNEI. The ends were cut back, 4 bases at V and 4 bases at J, with 4 bases in the middle. CDR3 length: 12 amino acids. The CDR3 loop reads CASSVGTGELFF. CDR3 DNA sequence: TGTGCCAGCAGTGTTGGCACCGGGGAGCTGTTTTTT.

This clonotype was observed a single time. V usage is TRBV6-2 or TRBV6-3 and J usage is TRBJ2-7, with 9 bases lining up with TRBD1. From germline, CDR1 is MNHEY and CDR2 SVGEGT. Unmatched junction bases numbered 7, after V lost 2 bases and J lost 5 bases. The CDR3 has 15 amino acids. The CDR3: CASSYRGQGNHEQYF. In DNA, the CDR3 is TGTGCCAGCAGTTACAGGGGACAGGGTAACCACGAGCAGTACTTC.

The rearrangement joins TRBV9 to TRBJ2-5; TRBD1 might be the D (6 bases). CDR3 length equals 15 residues. The germline V gene encodes CDR1 SGDLS and CDR2 YYNGEE. Trimming removed 0 bases at V and 2 bases at J, with 11 bases between. CDR3 loop: CASSVGTGIQETQYF. The CDR3 DNA sequence: TGTGCCAGCAGCGTAGGCACAGGGATTCAAGAGACCCAGTACTTC.

This rearrangement joins TRBV14 to TRBJ2-7; no firm D call. V was trimmed by 4 bases and J by 2 bases, leaving 21 bases between them. The CDR3 is 17 amino acids. Looked up from germline, CDR1 is SGHDN and CDR2 is FVKESK. The CDR3 region is CASSLSRSSNPTYEQYF. The CDR3 bases are TGTGCCAGCAGCCTCTCCCGGTCCAGCAACCCCACCTACGAGCAGTACTTC.

The chain carries TRBV20-1 and TRBJ1-1, with D unresolved. Trimming stripped 5 bases from V and 3 bases from J, with 4 bases between. Germline CDR1 reads DFQATT; CDR2 reads SNEGSKA (reference sequence). The CDR3 loop spans 10 amino acids. The CDR3 nucleotides read TGCAGTGCTGGACACACTGAAGCTTTCTTT. Residues: CSAGHTEAFF.

This chain uses TRBV7-9 with TRBJ1-5; TRBD1 might be the D (6 bases). Germline-derived CDR1 and CDR2 are SEHNR and FQNEAQ (reference sequence). V was shortened by 2 bases and J by 5 bases, with 7 bases between the two germline ends. The CDR3 runs to 13 residues. CDR3 sequence: CASSLPGDQPQHF. The CDR3 coding sequence is TGTGCCAGCAGCTTACCAGGGGATCAGCCCCAGCATTTT.

V usage is TRBV7-8 and J usage is TRBJ1-1; a weak D match, TRBD1 (5 bases). Germline assignment: CDR1 SGHVS and CDR2 FQNEAQ. V lost 7 bases and J 0 bases, leaving 9 bases between the germline ends. This CDR3 has 13 residues. For the CDR3, the DNA is TGTGCCAGCATCCCAGGGTTGAACACTGAAGCTTTCTTT. Residues: CASIPGLNTEAFF.

V gene TRBV7-9 combines with J gene TRBJ1-5, with TRBD1 as a possible D gene (5 bases). The CDR3 has 16 residues. The V and J ends lost 1 base and 4 bases respectively, with 14 bases between them. Germline CDR1 reads SEHNR; CDR2 reads FQNEAQ (reference sequence). The CDR3, as DNA: TGTGCCAGCAGCTTAGTTGGGGGGGGTAAGAATCAGCCCCAGCATTTT. Translated, it gives CASSLVGGGKNQPQHF.

This chain links TRBV29-1 with TRBJ2-2; possible D gene TRBD2, 6 bases. Germline V gives CDR1 SQVTM, CDR2 ANQGSEA. The CDR3 has 14 amino acids. Trimming shortened V by 6 bases and J by 5 bases, and 16 bases separated the two germline ends. CDR3 nucleotides: TGCAGCGTCGACGGGGGATCTGGGACCGGGGAGCTGTTTTTT. The encoded protein is CSVDGGSGTGELFF.

The V gene is TRBV20-1, the J gene TRBJ2-1; 8 bases fit TRBD2. V lost 0 bases, J lost 0 bases, and 4 bases stayed unmatched. CDR3 length: 16 amino acids. Per the germline V gene, CDR1 is DFQATT and CDR2 is SNEGSKA (reference sequence). This chain's CDR3 is CSARDLAGSSYNEQFF. CDR3 sequence (DNA): TGCAGTGCTAGAGATTTAGCGGGGAGCTCCTACAATGAGCAGTTCTTC.

V gene TRBV5-1 combines with J gene TRBJ1-2, with D unresolved. The CDR3 spans 13 residues. In germline, CDR1 is SGHRS, CDR2 YFSETQ. Trimming shortened V by 3 bases and J by 3 bases, and 9 bases separated the two germline ends. In nucleotides, the CDR3 is TGCGCCAGCAGCTACTCCGGGGACTATGGCTACACCTTC. This sequence encodes CASSYSGDYGYTF.

Here the CDR3 reads CATSDRQGMETQYF. Written as DNA, the CDR3 is TGTGCCACCAGTGATAGGCAGGGGATGGAGACCCAGTACTTC. The chain recombines TRBV24-1 with TRBJ2-5; D may be TRBD1 (6 bases). V was trimmed by 3 bases and J by 5 bases, leaving 12 bases between them. Germline loops: CDR1 KGHDR, CDR2 SFDVKD. The CDR3 is 14 residues long.

The chain carries TRBV5-6 and TRBJ2-7; 9 positions agree with TRBD1. V lost 4 bases to trimming and J lost 5 bases; unmatched junction nucleotides: 4. This CDR3 comprises 13 residues. Germline CDR1 SGHDT, CDR2 YYEEEE. The CDR3 loop reads CASSIGTGHEQYV. CDR3 nucleotide sequence: TGTGCCAGCAGCATCGGGACAGGGCACGAGCAGTACGTC.

This clonotype was seen once. V usage is TRBV12-3 or TRBV12-4 and J usage is TRBJ2-5, with unresolved D. This CDR3 is 11 amino acids long. V was cut by 6 bases and J by 5 bases, with 7 bases left in between. The CDR3 here is CASSPRETQYF. The CDR3, as DNA: TGTGCCAGCAGCCCGCGGGAGACCCAGTACTTC.

The chain uses TRBV4-2 and TRBJ1-5, with D perhaps matching TRBD1 (5 bases). Germline V gene sequence: CDR1 LGHNA, CDR2 YNFKEQ. This CDR3 contains 13 residues. The V end lost 0 bases, the J end lost 8 bases, and 8 bases lay between the germline ends. The CDR3 nucleotides are TGTGCCAGCAGCCAAGATAGGGGAGAGCCCCAGCATTTT. Its protein is CASSQDRGEPQHF.

This chain links TRBV20-1 with TRBJ2-1, with D unclear. V lost 0 bases and J 4 bases, leaving 10 bases between the germline ends. Looked up from germline, CDR1 is DFQATT and CDR2 is SNEGSKA (reference sequence). CDR3 length: 14 amino acids. CDR3: CSARDYRRYNEQFF. The DNA of the CDR3 is TGCAGTGCTAGAGATTATAGGCGGTACAATGAGCAGTTCTTC.

V and J are TRBV7-9 and TRBJ1-2; TRBD1 aligns across 8 bases. CDR3 length equals 13 residues. Germline V gene data show CDR1 as SEHNR and CDR2 as FQNEAQ (reference sequence). V dropped 6 bases and J dropped 4; count of bases not matched to a gene: 4. The CDR3 region is CASSTGGFYGYTF. The CDR3 DNA follows: TGTGCCAGCAGTACAGGGGGTTTCTATGGCTACACCTTC.

V and J are TRBV12-3 or TRBV12-4 and TRBJ2-1; unclear D gene. This CDR3 comprises 14 residues. The V and J ends lost 3 bases and 2 bases respectively, with 8 bases between them. The CDR3 region has the DNA TGTGCCAGCAGTTTCCGGGCAACCTACAATGAGCAGTTCTTC. As protein: CASSFRATYNEQFF.

The genes are TRBV27 and TRBJ1-2, with no clear D. This CDR3 contains 15 residues. The germline gives CDR1 MNHEY, CDR2 SMNVEV (reference sequence). V was cut by 0 bases and J by 7 bases, with 15 bases left in between. The chain's CDR3 is CASSLSPGSWVGYTF. Written as DNA, the CDR3 is TGTGCCAGCAGTTTATCGCCCGGGAGCTGGGTTGGCTACACCTTC.

The genes are TRBV3-1 and TRBJ2-5; the D gene is possibly TRBD1 (5 bases). Germline-derived CDR1 and CDR2 are LGHDT and YNNKEL (reference sequence). V shed 3 bases and J shed 5 bases, with 16 bases lying between them. The CDR3 has 15 residues. The CDR3 here is CASSQVIQARETQYF. The CDR3 DNA sequence: TGTGCCAGCAGCCAGGTCATACAGGCCAGGGAGACCCAGTACTTC.

This chain links TRBV7-9 with TRBJ2-7; tentative D call: TRBD1 (6 bases). Trimming stripped 7 bases from V and 2 bases from J, with 9 bases between. Germline CDR1 is SEHNR and CDR2 is FQNEAQ (reference sequence). This CDR3 is built from 12 residues. The CDR3 loop is CASTDRTYEQYV. CDR3 in DNA: TGTGCCAGCACCGACAGGACCTACGAGCAGTACGTC.

V is TRBV7-9 and J is TRBJ2-3, with 10 bases aligning to TRBD2. After removal of 6 bases from V and 4 bases from J, the junction contained 10 bases not matched to a gene. The CDR3 loop spans 16 amino acids. Looked up from germline, CDR1 is SEHNR and CDR2 is FQNEAQ (reference sequence). CDR3 nucleotide sequence: TGTGCCAGCAGTCAAAAGAGCGGGAGGGGACCAGATACGCAGTATTTT. Its protein is CASSQKSGRGPDTQYF.

The chain combines TRBV7-9 with TRBJ2-3; the match to TRBD2 covers 15 bases. CDR1 SEHNR and CDR2 FQNEAQ come from the germline V gene (reference sequence). Unmatched junction bases numbered 7, after V lost 4 bases and J lost 5 bases. The CDR3 runs to 17 residues. CDR3 nucleotides: TGTGCCAGCAGCTCCAGGACTAGCGGGAGGGGGGGAGATACGCAGTATTTT. Its translation is CASSSRTSGRGGDTQYF. Together with reference TRBV7-9 and TRBJ2-3, the CDR3 gives the full variable domain: DTGVSQNPRHKITKRGQNVTFRCDPISEHNRLYWYRQTLGQGPEFLTYFQNEAQLEKSRLLSDRFSAERPKGSFSTLEIQRTEQGDSAMYLCASSSRTSGRGGDTQYFGPGTRLTVL.

The V and J genes are TRBV7-8 and TRBJ1-4; the D gene is possibly TRBD1 (6 bases). Germline loops: CDR1 SGHVS, CDR2 FQNEAQ. The CDR3 runs 17 residues. Trimming shortened V by 1 base and J by 7 bases, and 19 bases separated the two germline ends. The CDR3 nucleotides read TGTGCCAGCAGCTTAGGACCCTGGGGGCGCGTTAGTGAAAAACTGTTTTTT. This gives the protein CASSLGPWGRVSEKLFF.

The gene calls are TRBV12-3 or TRBV12-4 and TRBJ2-3; 11 bases match TRBD2. CDR3 size: 14 residues. V was clipped by 2 bases and J by 6 bases; unmatched bases: 1. CDR3: CASSLTSGSDTQYF. The CDR3 nucleotides are TGTGCCAGCAGTTTAACTAGCGGGAGTGATACGCAGTATTTT.

The chain employs TRBV9 and TRBJ1-6, with a tentative D call TRBD1 (6 bases). The length of the CDR3 is 15 residues. The V gene lost 6 bases and the J gene lost 7 bases, with 17 bases spanning the gap. Germline CDR1 reads SGDLS; CDR2 reads YYNGEE. CDR3 region: CASTRSGAENSPLHF. CDR3 bases: TGTGCCAGCACCCGGTCGGGGGCAGAAAATTCACCCCTCCACTTT.